This T cell receptor (beta chain) was documented in a study of CD8 T cells in ankylosing spondylitis. A quantitative 5'-RACE method, one with molecular barcodes, was used to make TCR beta libraries. From the 5' RACE reads, TCRdb called clonotypes with MiXCR, one entry per CDR3 protein. Here the sample spans 270,000 or so distinct CDR3 sequences, under 20% being singletons. The CDR3 consists of 14 residues. Germline CDR1 reads SGDLS; CDR2 reads YYNGEE. V dropped 5 bases and J dropped 9; count of bases not matched to a gene: 9. The sample holds a few counts of this clonotype. Its antigen remains unknown. Study-level points and caveats: Some of the motif variants had earlier been found in reactive arthritis patients' fluid and blood. Ankylosing spondylitis blood appeared to be characterized by a TCR beta motif of under 10 highly homologous variants.

The sequenced material came from blood, either unsorted or a sorted T cell fraction (not recorded which). The gene calls are TRBV9 and TRBJ2-1, with 9 nucleotides matching TRBD1. This TCR was sampled from a male donor with ankylosing spondylitis or in good health (not recorded which). CDR3 DNA sequence: TGTGCCAGCAGTTCCGGGACAGGGTCCCTTGAGCAGTTCTTC. As protein: CASSSGTGSLEQFF.